This TCR beta chain was captured by sequencing in a study of metastatic and nonmetastatic thyroid tumors. Study background: The authors compared repertoires across blood and tumor or nodule tissue from malignant and benign thyroid patients.

Study-level results: Reportedly, malignant thyroid tumors had significantly higher TCR beta diversity than benign nodules, in blood and tumor.

Points on this clone: Its antigen is undetermined.

As processed by the authors: Using the CDR3 differences seen across clinicopathological groups, the authors built a distant-metastasis classifier for papillary thyroid cancer, which was meant to discriminate distant-metastatic patients. TCRdb re-called clones from the PCR reads using MiXCR. None of the V and J calls come from the authors' own analysis; TCRdb made them. The repertoire has about 4,000 clones, less than 40% of them found once; the top ten carry under 35%. Ahead of thyroid surgery, no patient had received treatment of any kind. Material: adjacent normal tissue. The receptor comes from a female donor with papillary thyroid cancer or a benign thyroid nodule (not recorded which). Some clones in this sample may be carry-over from other donors' samples.

DNA of the CDR3: TGTGCCAGCAGTTTACAAGGCGGAGGAGTGGATACGCAGTATTTT. Its translation: CASSLQGGGVDTQYF. This rearrangement joins TRBV12-3 or TRBV12-4 to TRBJ2-3; D is possibly TRBD2 (5 bases). Trimming shortened V by 2 bases and J by 6 bases, and 15 bases separated the two germline ends. CDR3 length: 15 amino acids.